There are a few counts of the clone carrying this T cell receptor beta chain. Different DNA sequences within this sample yield the same CDR3. TCRdb's copy holds only in-frame clones and misses some; the assay was immunoSEQ multiplex PCR. The sample records tens of thousands of clones, 80% to 90% being singletons. These data belong to a study of blood T cell repertoires in COVID-19. Trimming stripped 0 bases from V and 0 bases from J, with 6 bases between. CDR3 length: 15 amino acids. CDR1 and CDR2 from the germline V gene are MNHEY and SVGAGI. The V call is TRBV6-5, the J call TRBJ1-3; D is unresolved. The origin of this receptor is an older woman with acute or convalescent COVID-19. The sequencing input was peripheral blood. The CDR3 nucleotides are TGTGCCAGCAGTTACTCGAGTACCTCTGGAAACACCATATATTTT. It translates to CASSYSSTSGNTIYF.